Listed here are 12 T cell receptor beta chains from one sample, sequenced in a study of spatial heterogeneity in lung cancer. Points from the study as a whole: Expanded alpha and beta TCR counts within tumors tracked tumor mutation counts.

TCRdb used MiXCR to reprocess the 5' RACE reads, holding one entry per CDR3 protein. The sample carries 2,500 to 3,500 distinct CDR3 sequences, roughly 6% recorded once. No antigen has been identified for these receptors. The sample's time point: sample taken at primary tumor resection. Material: lung tumor tissue, obtained at surgery. The receptors derive from a male donor with early-stage non-small cell lung cancer.

This clonotype has at least ten counts. The chain uses TRBV4-3 and TRBJ2-3, with D possibly being TRBD2 (6 bases). The CDR3 length is 17 residues. Germline V gene lookup returns CDR1 LGHNA and CDR2 YSLEER. Trimming cost V 0 bases and J 5 bases, with 18 bases left between them. The CDR3 DNA reads as TGCGCCAGCAGCCAAGATCTAAAGCTTCCCGGGGGAGATACGCAGTATTTT. Translation gives CASSQDLKLPGGDTQYF.

This clonotype is categorized as medium-sized. The chain uses TRBV7-9 and TRBJ2-3; D is ambiguous. CDR1 and CDR2 from the germline V gene are SEHNR and FQNEAQ (reference sequence). This CDR3 spans 14 amino acids. Trimming pared 3 bases from V and 9 bases from J, leaving 16 bases between. The CDR3 DNA reads as TGTGCCAGCAGCTTGGGTCTCCCGTTTGCCACGCAGTATTTT. This translates into CASSLGLPFATQYF. The full variable domain, rest sourced from reference TRBV7-9 and TRBJ2-3, is DTGVSQNPRHKITKRGQNVTFRCDPISEHNRLYWYRQTLGQGPEFLTYFQNEAQLEKSRLLSDRFSAERPKGSFSTLEIQRTEQGDSAMYLCASSLGLPFATQYFGPGTRLTVL.

This clonotype was seen repeatedly, ten times or more. The V gene is TRBV6-2 or TRBV6-3, the J gene TRBJ1-1; tentative D call: TRBD1 (5 bases). The V gene lost 2 bases and the J gene lost 6 bases, with 7 bases spanning the gap. The CDR3 extends over 12 amino acids. Germline CDR1 MNHEY, CDR2 SVGEGT. The CDR3 is CASSYIRAEAFF. CDR3 nucleotides: TGTGCCAGCAGTTACATCAGGGCTGAAGCTTTCTTT.

The sample holds many counts of this clonotype. The genes are TRBV5-6 and TRBJ1-6; 9 bases are shared with TRBD1. Trimming took 3 bases from V and 9 from J; bases not matched to a gene: 7. The CDR3 runs 15 residues. The germline V gene encodes CDR1 SGHDT and CDR2 YYEEEE. The CDR3 DNA is TGTGCCAGCAGCTCACAGGGGGCGCGTGGTTCACCCCTCCACTTT. It encodes CASSSQGARGSPLHF.

Within the sample, this clonotype is medium-sized. The DNA of the CDR3 is TGTGCCAGCAGTTTAGGTGGCACGCAGTATTTT. It specifies CASSLGGTQYF. This chain links TRBV28 with TRBJ2-3; D unclear. Germline loops: CDR1 MDHEN, CDR2 SYDVKM. V lost 2 bases and J lost 9, with 6 bases in between. The CDR3 consists of 11 residues.

With regard to this clonotype: An end of the junction differs from the germline gene, which may be a read error. V usage is TRBV6-2 or TRBV6-3 and J usage is TRBJ2-7; D not certain. This CDR3 spans 11 amino acids. CDR1 MNHEY and CDR2 SVGEGT come from the germline V gene. This CDR3 reads CAGSSRYEQYF. DNA for the CDR3: TGTGCCGGCAGTTCCCGCTACGAGCAGTACTTC.

This clonotype appeared many times. V gene TRBV18 combines with J gene TRBJ2-7, with 9 positions matching TRBD1. The CDR3 contains 15 residues. CDR1 and CDR2 from the germline V gene are KGHSH and LQKENI. J was trimmed by 2 bases and V by 5 bases; bases with no gene match: 7. The CDR3 protein is CASSSGTGITYEQYF. The CDR3 region has the DNA TGTGCCAGCTCATCAGGGACAGGGATTACCTACGAGCAGTACTTC.

This clonotype was seen a single time. The V call is TRBV14, the J call TRBJ2-4; 12 bases match TRBD2. J was trimmed by 0 bases and V by 0 bases; bases with no gene match: 12. This CDR3 is built from 21 residues. Germline lookup yields CDR1 SGHDN and CDR2 FVKESK. DNA for the CDR3: TGTGCCAGCAGCCAAGAAGGGACTAGCGGGCCCTTCTATTCAGCCAAAAACATTCAGTACTTC. Amino acid sequence: CASSQEGTSGPFYSAKNIQYF.

This clonotype was seen ten or more times. CDR3 sequence reads: CASSQRTVLSYEQYF. The CDR3 DNA follows: TGTGCCAGCAGTCAGCGGACAGTCCTCTCCTACGAGCAGTACTTC. The rearrangement joins TRBV27 to TRBJ2-7; D is perhaps TRBD1 (6 bases). CDR3 length: 15 residues. Germline CDR1 is MNHEY and CDR2 is SMNVEV (reference sequence). The V gene lost 5 bases and the J gene lost 0 bases, with 14 bases spanning the gap.

This clonotype has at least ten counts. This chain links TRBV7-8 with TRBJ2-1, with 9 bases fitting TRBD1. V trimming: 5 bases; J trimming: 7 bases; junction bases outside the gene matches: 12. Per the germline V gene, CDR1 is SGHVS and CDR2 is FQNEAQ. The CDR3 totals 16 residues. The CDR3 region is CASSTSSGTGLNEQFF. Written as DNA, the CDR3 is TGTGCCAGCAGCACAAGCTCCGGGACAGGGCTGAATGAGCAGTTCTTC. Using reference TRBV7-8 and TRBJ2-1 for the parts outside the CDR3, the full variable domain is GAGVSQSPRYKVAKRGQDVALRCDPISGHVSLFWYQQALGQGPEFLTYFQNEAQLDKSGLPSDRFFAERPEGSVSTLKIQRTQQEDSAVYLCASSTSSGTGLNEQFFGPGTRLTVL.

This clonotype is deemed medium-sized. CDR3 protein: CASSFSGSVYNEQFF. The DNA for the CDR3 is TGTGCCAGCAGTTTTAGCGGGAGTGTCTACAATGAGCAGTTCTTC. The chain employs TRBV27 and TRBJ2-1, with TRBD2 identical over 9 bases. Trimming took 3 bases from V and 3 from J; bases not matched to a gene: 3. This CDR3 contains 15 residues. Germline V gives CDR1 MNHEY, CDR2 SMNVEV (reference sequence).

This clonotype is medium-sized (0.01 to 0.1%) in the sample. The chain joins TRBV27 to TRBJ1-2, with a weak D call TRBD1 (6 bases). This CDR3 region has 12 residues. Trimming left V 11 bases short and J 4 bases short, with 14 bases between. Germline V gene sequence: CDR1 MNHEY, CDR2 SMNVEV (reference sequence). CDR3 nucleotides: TGTGCCTGTCGGGACACCTTCTATGGCTACACCTTC. Amino acid sequence: CACRDTFYGYTF.